Here is one TCR beta chain with its context. What it binds is not known. A clone one base away is much larger, so this may be a read error. Noted time point: newly diagnosed GD, antithyroid drugs for less than 3 months. PBMC RNA served as the TCR library source. This sample is drawn from a study of regulatory T cells in long-lasting Graves disease. Whole-study findings and limits: Sampling was limited to peripheral blood rather than thyroid tissue. Sharing of public clonotypes was greater in persistent patients (over 2,500) than in new patients (around 930).

Building the TCR beta libraries relied on iRepertoire HTBI primers, and CDR3 regions underwent Arm-PCR. Using its own MiXCR run on the multiplex PCR reads, TCRdb lists one record per CDR3 protein. The sample lists hundreds of thousands of distinct CDR3 sequences; 16% were seen once. This CDR3 is built from 14 residues. Germline lookup yields CDR1 SQVTM and CDR2 ANQGSEA. Trimming removed 3 bases at V and 2 bases at J, with 11 bases between. These data were likewise used in another study, on T cells in Graves' hyperthyroidism and ophthalmopathy. In that study: Patients aged 18 to 65 had newly diagnosed hyperthyroidism that had lasted under 2 months.

This TCR came from a woman under 40 with Graves disease. The chain recombines TRBV29-1 with TRBJ1-3; no clear D. This specimen was peripheral blood mononuclear cells (PBMCs), taken at new diagnosis, from a patient treated with antithyroid drugs. CDR3 region: CSVDGGLPGNTIYF. CDR3 coding DNA: TGCAGCGTTGACGGCGGCCTCCCTGGAAACACCATATATTTT.